A single sample gave rise to the 9 T cell receptor beta chains below, sequenced in a study of follicular helper T cells after annual influenza vaccination. Time point: 2014-2015 season, pre-vaccination. Profiled with immunoSEQ multiplex PCR; TCRdb holds only in-frame clones, not every one. The table records 9,000 to 13,000 clones, more than 75% of them present only once. The sequencing here drew on CXCR5- memory CD4+ T cells sorted from blood, taken on the day of influenza vaccination. The receptors stem from an adult who received the influenza vaccine.

The chain employs TRBV27 and TRBJ2-7; D call uncertain. The CDR3 runs 11 residues. Germline V gene sequence: CDR1 MNHEY, CDR2 SMNVEV (reference sequence). The V gene lost 3 bases and the J gene lost 4 bases, with 4 bases spanning the gap. The DNA for the CDR3 is TGTGCCAGCAGTTTGGGGTACGAGCAGTACTTC. Protein product: CASSLGYEQYF.

V usage is TRBV28 and J usage is TRBJ1-3; no reliable D call. Deletions cut 5 bases from V and 7 bases from J, with 18 bases between. Germline V CDR1 and CDR2: MDHEN, SYDVKM. This CDR3 has 15 residues. For the CDR3, the DNA is TGTGCCAGCAGTACACCCTCGGCCCCGTCGAACACCATATATTTT. This encodes CASSTPSAPSNTIYF. Full variable domain (outside the CDR3, taken from reference TRBV28 and TRBJ1-3): DVKVTQSSRYLVKRTGEKVFLECVQDMDHENMFWYRQDPGLGLRLIYFSYDVKMKEKGDIPEGYSVSREKKERFSLILESASTNQTSMYLCASSTPSAPSNTIYFGEGSWLTVV.

The chain uses TRBV4-1 and TRBJ2-1; 10 bases match TRBD2. V lost 4 bases, J lost 5 bases, and 11 bases stayed unmatched. CDR3 length equals 17 residues. Germline V gene data show CDR1 as MGHRA and CDR2 as YSYEKL. The CDR3, as DNA: TGCGCCAGCAGCCGAGGCGGACTAGCGGTCCTTAACAATGAGCAGTTCTTC. It codes for CASSRGGLAVLNNEQFF.

DNA of the CDR3: TGCGCCAGCAGCTTGGTAGGGTCTCAAGAGACCCAGTACTTC. Translation gives CASSLVGSQETQYF. This chain links TRBV5-1 with TRBJ2-5; D is uncertain. This CDR3 is built from 14 residues. Trimming removed 0 bases at V and 2 bases at J, with 8 bases between. CDR1 SGHRS and CDR2 YFSETQ come from the germline V gene.

V usage is TRBV20-1 and J usage is TRBJ1-1; no reliable D call. CDR1 and CDR2 from the germline V gene are DFQATT and SNEGSKA (reference sequence). Trimming removed 3 bases at V and 7 bases at J, with 9 bases between. The CDR3 loop spans 11 amino acids. CDR3 bases: TGCAGTGCTAGGCAAGGCCGTGAAGCTTTCTTT. It translates to CSARQGREAFF.

The rearrangement links TRBV15 to TRBJ2-3; 7 bases line up with TRBD1. The CDR3 runs 16 residues. Germline trimming cut 0 bases from V and 4 bases from J; bases unmatched to any gene: 7. Germline lookup yields CDR1 LNHNV and CDR2 YYDKDF (reference sequence). The CDR3 coding sequence is TGTGCCACCAGCAGAGAGGGCTCCACAGGGGCAGATACGCAGTATTTT. Translating gives CATSREGSTGADTQYF.

The CDR3 DNA is TGTGCCAGCAGCTTATCCACAGATACGCAGTATTTT. Protein: CASSLSTDTQYF. V gene TRBV7-6 combines with J gene TRBJ2-3; unclear D gene. CDR1 is SGHVS, CDR2 FNYEAQ, per germline. The CDR3 has 12 residues. Between the trimmed V and J ends, which lost 2 bases and 2 bases, there was a span of 2 bases.

CDR3 in DNA: TGTGCCAGCAGTTACGGGGCCATGAACACTGAAGCTTTCTTT. The encoded protein is CASSYGAMNTEAFF. The gene calls are TRBV6-5 and TRBJ1-1; the D gene is possibly TRBD1 (5 bases). Trimming took 2 bases from V and 0 from J, leaving 7 bases between them. The CDR3 is 14 residues long. Germline values: CDR1 MNHEY, CDR2 SVGAGI.

The chain recombines TRBV10-3 with TRBJ2-7; 9 bases align to TRBD1. Germline loops: CDR1 ENHRY, CDR2 SYGVKD. The J segment lost 2 bases and the V segment lost 0 bases, leaving 11 bases of the junction unmatched. This CDR3 has 18 residues. The CDR3 bases are TGTGCCATCAGTGAGTCGACTCGAGGACAGGGGTCAACCTACGAGCAGTACTTC. Its translation: CAISESTRGQGSTYEQYF.